This T cell receptor (beta chain) was profiled in a study of T cell repertoires in cytomegalovirus infection. At the level of the study: Public TCR beta signatures provided an indication of both CMV infection and a matching HLA type.

There are a few counts of this clonotype. Antigen specificity is unknown. MiXCR was run by TCRdb on the reads, yielding one entry per CDR3 protein. The data hold around 740,000 distinct CDR3 sequences, with 35% observed a single time. Study-wide findings and caveats: The study identified carriers of CMV plus the relevant HLA from cumulative public TCR beta family frequency. Across the ex vivo response, the dominant clonotypes were HLA-C-restricted CMV-specific TCR beta clonotypes.

This TCR came from a human donor in good health (CMV status not recorded). Some clones in this sample may be carry-over from other donors' samples. Source material: PBMCs.

DNA for the CDR3: TGTGCCACCGCTAGCGGGAGGGCGAGGAGCACAGATACGCAGTATTTT. Protein product: CATASGRARSTDTQYF. V usage is TRBV28 and J usage is TRBJ2-3, with 12 nucleotides matching TRBD2. Germline V lookup: CDR1 MDHEN, CDR2 SYDVKM. V dropped 10 bases and J dropped 0; count of bases not matched to a gene: 8. The CDR3 extends over 16 amino acids. Together with reference TRBV28 and TRBJ2-3, the CDR3 gives the full variable domain: DVKVTQSSRYLVKRTGEKVFLECVQDMDHENMFWYRQDPGLGLRLIYFSYDVKMKEKGDIPEGYSVSREKKERFSLILESASTNQTSMYLCATASGRARSTDTQYFGPGTRLTVL.